This T cell receptor (beta chain) was documented in a study of blood T cell repertoires in COVID-19 (dated by TCRdb to 2020 to 2022). About the full investigation: The collaborator samples originated in the United States, Italy and Spain and spanned the acute and convalescent phases of COVID-19. Sample metadata almost always included a de-identified subject ID, COVID-19 status, age in years and sex. The repertoires were released in a freely available public database meant as a resource for research on the immune response to SARS-CoV-2. The prospective study material was composed of cDNA or gDNA derived from T cells, B-cell-depleted T cells, or PBMCs. The dataset comprised deeply sampled blood TCRbeta repertoires from subjects exposed to, actively infected with, or recovered from COVID-19. Where HLA class I and class II types were available, the types were taken from metadata supplied by the sample provider, not from assay-based typing. Samples were obtained from the ongoing ImmuneRACE study (first 160 participants) and from approximately 1,200 subjects provided by 6 global collaborators. Overall study results and their limits: The quantity of clinical and demographic metadata differed by source and by participant and was supplied without curation.

TCRbeta CDR3 regions were amplified from genomic DNA by means of the immunoSEQ Assay, a bias-controlled multiplex PCR. The original pipeline was this. The number of nucleated cells in each sample was estimated from the amplification of reference gene primers within the assay. To quantify the absolute abundance of each unique TCRbeta CDR3 rearrangement, sequence reads were collapsed and filtered. For each sample, productive Simpson clonality was calculated as the square root of Simpson's diversity index across productive rearrangements. The clones in this table, taken by TCRdb from immuneACCESS, are in-frame only. Not every clone is retained; where verified, under half of the shortfall comes from an unresolved V gene, and the cause of the rest is unknown. Clone size and V and J calls were adopted from that table, with D and trimming inferred from the DNA. The sample data list about 80,000 clones, and 65% to 85% of these were observed just once. The top ten constitute about 15% of the sample.

From V the trimming removes 0 bases and from J it removes 3 bases, while the gene matches leave 5 bases of the junction unaccounted for. The CDR3 measures 17 amino acids from cysteine to phenylalanine. The entry retains the CDR3 DNA only, 51 bases that are in frame from base 1. The CDR1 and CDR2 encoded by the germline V gene are SGHRS and YFSETQ. Collaborating institutions collected whole blood in K2EDTA tubes following their own protocols. For TCRbeta analysis, collaborator samples were shipped as frozen whole blood, as isolated PBMCs, or as DNA extracted from either sample type. Comments on this clone: Its target antigen remains unknown. No qualities accompany the bases; no much larger clone lies one base away.

Material for sequencing was peripheral blood. This receptor was obtained from a man in his sixties or seventies with active or convalescent COVID-19. This chain is built from TRBV5-1 and TRBJ2-2; 10 bases in between match TRBD1. The CDR3 sequence is CASSLAVGTGDTGELFF. The DNA is as follows: TGCGCCAGCAGCTTGGCCGTAGGGACAGGGGACACCGGGGAGCTGTTTTTT.